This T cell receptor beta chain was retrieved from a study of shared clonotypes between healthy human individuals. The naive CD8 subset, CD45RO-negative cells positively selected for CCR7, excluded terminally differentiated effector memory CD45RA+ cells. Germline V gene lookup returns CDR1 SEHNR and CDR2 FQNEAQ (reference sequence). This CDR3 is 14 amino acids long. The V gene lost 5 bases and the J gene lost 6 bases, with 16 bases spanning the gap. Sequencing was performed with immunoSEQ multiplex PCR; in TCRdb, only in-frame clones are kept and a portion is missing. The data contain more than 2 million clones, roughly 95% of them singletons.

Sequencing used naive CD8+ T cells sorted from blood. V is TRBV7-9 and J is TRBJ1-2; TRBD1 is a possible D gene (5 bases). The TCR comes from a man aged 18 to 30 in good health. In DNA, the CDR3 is TGTGCCAGCAGCCATACCGGGGACGGCAATGGCTACACCTTC. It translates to CASSHTGDGNGYTF.